The clone carrying this T cell receptor beta chain was counted a few times. Its antigen remains unidentified. This specimen belongs to a study of T-cell reconstitution after alpha-beta-depleted transplantation in children. A library of TCRbeta sequences, prepared with unique molecular identifiers, was generated. TCRdb redid the calling of the PCR reads with MiXCR, one entry per CDR3 protein. This table has 480,000 or so distinct CDR3 sequences, approximately 10% appearing once. The CDR3 runs to 15 residues. CDR1 and CDR2 (germline): SGHNT, YYREEE (reference sequence). Trimming pared 0 bases from V and 1 base from J, leaving 9 bases between. Study-wide findings and caveats: Approximately two months post-transplant, alpha-beta T cells reportedly originated from several hundred expanded graft clones. At one year after transplant, newly produced T cells mostly accounted for T-cell counts and diversity. Recipient T cells and thymic progenitors that survived were the source of the high TCRbeta diversity seen at day 60 in some patients.

The rearrangement links TRBV5-4 to TRBJ2-3; a weak D match, TRBD2 (5 bases). The sample consisted of PBMCs, taken before TCRalphabeta/CD19-depleted stem cell transplant. The sequence derives from a child aged 2-15 years with inherited bone marrow failure, due to receive a stem cell transplant. CDR3 sequence reads: CASSLGLPGTDTQYF. CDR3 coding DNA: TGTGCCAGCAGCTTGGGACTACCCGGCACAGATACGCAGTATTTT. Full variable domain (remainder filled in from reference TRBV5-4 and TRBJ2-3): ETGVTQSPTHLIKTRGQQVTLRCSSQSGHNTVSWYQQALGQGPQFIFQYYREEENGRGNFPPRFSGLQFPNYSSELNVNALELDDSALYLCASSLGLPGTDTQYFGPGTRLTVL.